A selection of T cell receptor beta chains follows, all from one sample in a study of T-cell memory formation after mild COVID-19. TCRdb re-analysed the 5' RACE reads in MiXCR, keeping a single row per CDR3 protein. The table includes roughly 49,000 distinct CDR3 sequences, about 28% detected once. The sequencing input was PBMCs or a T cell subset sorted from them (not recorded which). The source is a man between 18 and 29 years old who had mild COVID-19 (a few samples of this study predate the infection). Cell type and time point are not known. The CDR3 runs from the conserved cysteine through the conserved F or W. The D gene is left open where the match is weak. Only part of the rows carry a size: once, few, many, or a class if the clone is expanded.

d_gene	abundance	v_gene	j_gene	CDR3nt	CDR3aa
.	few	TRBV6-5	TRBJ1-5	TGTGCCAGCAGGCCATATAGCAATCAGCCCCAGCATTTT	CASRPYSNQPQHF
TRBD2	few	TRBV20-1	TRBJ2-1	TGCAGTGCGGGGACTAGCGGAGAGTTCTTC	CSAGTSGEFF
.	.	TRBV6-4	TRBJ2-2	TGTGCCAGCAGTGAAGGGGTCGCCGGGGAGCTGTTTTTT	CASSEGVAGELFF
TRBD2	.	TRBV10-3	TRBJ2-7	TGTGCCATCAGTGGGCTAGCGGGGAACACTGACGAGCAGTACTTC	CAISGLAGNTDEQYF
TRBD2	few	TRBV4-3	TRBJ2-3	TGCGCCAGCAGCCAATACATTGGCGGGGGGGAGACAGATACGCAGTATTTT	CASSQYIGGGETDTQYF
.	.	TRBV28	TRBJ2-2	TGTGCCAGCAGCATAACCGGGGAGCTGTTTTTT	CASSITGELFF
.	.	TRBV19	TRBJ2-2	TGTGCCAGTAGTATAGGGATTGCCACCGGGGAGCTGTTTTTT	CASSIGIATGELFF
TRBD1	few	TRBV7-3	TRBJ2-5	TGTGCCAGCAGTCCCGGGACAGGGGGTGAGACCCAGTACTTC	CASSPGTGGETQYF
.	few	TRBV12-3/TRBV12-4	TRBJ2-5	TGTGCCAGCAGGGGGTCTGTGAGCGGGCAAGAGACCCAGTACTTC	CASRGSVSGQETQYF
TRBD1	few	TRBV4-1	TRBJ1-1	TGCGCCAGCAGCCCGGACAGGGCAGAAGCTTTCTTT	CASSPDRAEAFF
.	.	TRBV6-5	TRBJ2-1	TGTGCCAGCAGTTACTCCATTGGCTCCTACAATGAGCAGTTCTTC	CASSYSIGSYNEQFF
.	.	TRBV6-2/TRBV6-3	TRBJ2-7	TGTGCCAGCAGCCTTCGACAGCCGGGGGCCCTCTACTACGAGCAGTACTTC	CASSLRQPGALYYEQYF
.	few	TRBV12-3/TRBV12-4	TRBJ2-6	TGTGCCAGCAGTTTTTCCAGCTCTGGGGCCAACGTCCTGACTTTC	CASSFSSSGANVLTF
.	.	TRBV7-2	TRBJ2-5	TGTGCCAGCAGCTTATTTCACGGATACCAAGAGACCCAGTACTTC	CASSLFHGYQETQYF